This entry lists 13 T cell receptor beta chains sequenced from one sample in a study of tumor-infiltrating lymphocytes in primary liver carcinoma. Unsorted bulk tissue of roughly 17-33 mg yielded co-extracted RNA and DNA. Constant-region priming of around 530 ng total RNA yielded TCR beta cDNA. It was through three nested multiplex PCR rounds of slightly modified ARM-PCR that TCR beta libraries arose. TRBV1-TRBV30 forward primers paired with a C-beta reverse primer were used in the first two PCR rounds, which ran approximately 11 cycles each. MiXCR, applied by TCRdb to the multiplex PCR reads, yields one record per CDR3 protein. The data show 100,000 or so distinct CDR3 sequences, around 83% seen once. Sample: liver tumor tissue from sampling region 3. Documented subset: tumor region T3, left-lateral pole. These receptors came from a man in his forties or fifties with primary liver carcinoma and hepatitis B virus infection.

Note on this clonotype: The junction departs from germline at one end; a sequencing error may be responsible. This CDR3 is CASSLSGSNTEETQYF. In DNA form, the CDR3 reads TGTGCCAGCAGTTTGAGCGGGAGCAATACAGAGGAGACACAGTACTTC. V usage is TRBV28 and J usage is TRBJ2-5; 8 positions match TRBD2. The CDR3 sequence is 16 residues long. The germline V gene encodes CDR1 MDHEN and CDR2 SYDVKM.

The rearrangement uses TRBV5-5 and TRBJ1-6, with TRBD1 matching 9 bases. The CDR3 loop spans 17 amino acids. V was pared by 8 bases and J by 7 bases, with 16 bases of the junction left unmatched. The germline gives CDR1 SGHKS, CDR2 YYEKEE (reference sequence). The chain's CDR3 is CARHLGDRGVRNSPLHF. The CDR3 nucleotides are TGTGCCAGACACCTGGGCGACAGGGGGGTGAGGAATTCACCCCTCCACTTT.

The rearrangement uses TRBV6-2 or TRBV6-3 and TRBJ2-1; 12 bases agree with TRBD2. CDR1 MNHEY and CDR2 SVGEGT come from the germline V gene. V gave up 4 bases and J gave up 12 bases; unmatched junction bases: 13. The CDR3 runs 16 residues. CDR3 sequence: CASSSPGLAGPSVQFF. The CDR3 region has the DNA TGTGCCAGCAGTTCGCCGGGACTAGCGGGCCCCAGTGTGCAGTTCTTC.

This clonotype was observed a handful of times. A much larger clonotype is one base distant, so this may be a read error. The chain carries TRBV5-4 and TRBJ2-7, with D unresolved. V was shortened by 4 bases and J by 3 bases, with 17 bases between the two germline ends. Germline loops: CDR1 SGHNT, CDR2 YYREEE (reference sequence). CDR3 length: 15 residues. For the CDR3, the DNA is TGTGCCAGCAGCATAACGTCCAACGACCTCTACGAGCAGTACTTC. Protein product: CASSITSNDLYEQYF.

This clonotype was counted ten times or more. A much larger clone lies a single base off, so this may be a read error. This chain uses TRBV6-5 with TRBJ1-3; TRBD1 aligns across 7 bases. The CDR3 is made up of 17 amino acids. Germline loops: CDR1 MNHEY, CDR2 SVGAGI. The CDR3 is CASSITGTANSGSTIYF. CDR3 coding DNA: TGTGCCAGCAGCATTACCGGGACAGCGAACTCTGGAAGCACCATATATTTT.

In the case of this clonotype: An end of the junction does not agree with germline; a read error may underlie this. The CDR3 loop reads CVSSEGPSSYEQYF. In DNA, the CDR3 is TGTGTCAGCAGTGAAGGCCCCAGTTCCTACGAGCAGTACTTC. The V call is TRBV6-1, the J call TRBJ2-7; D not certain. The CDR3 sequence is 14 residues long. Germline V gene sequence: CDR1 MNHNS, CDR2 SASEGT.

The chain recombines TRBV19 with TRBJ2-6; unclear D gene. Deletions cut 1 base from V and 2 bases from J, with 6 bases between. The CDR3 runs 15 residues. CDR1 and CDR2 (germline): LNHDA, SQIVND (reference sequence). The CDR3, as DNA: TGTGCCAGTAGTATAGCCGGTCCTGGGGCCAACGTCCTGACTTTC. Its translation: CASSIAGPGANVLTF.

As concerns this clonotype: At one boundary the junction diverges from the germline segment, which might be a read error. CDR3 coding DNA: TGCGTCAGCACCCTCAGGGACAGGGGGTCCTACGAGCAGTACTTC. Protein sequence: CVSTLRDRGSYEQYF. The V gene is TRBV4-1, the J gene TRBJ2-7; 11 bases agree with TRBD1. The CDR3 contains 15 residues. CDR1 and CDR2 (germline): MGHRA, YSYEKL.

Note on this clonotype: The conserved final phenylalanine or tryptophan is absent from the CDR3, which likely points to a read error. The V and J genes are TRBV6-1 and TRBJ2-1; TRBD1 matches at 7 bases. The CDR3 spans 12 residues. Germline V gives CDR1 MNHNS, CDR2 SASEGT. CDR3 residues: CVIRGTWGEQFS. CDR3 sequence (DNA): TGTGTCATCAGGGGGACGTGGGGTGAGCAGTTCTCC.

This clonotype was seen many times. The genes are TRBV6-1 and TRBJ1-4, with D possibly being TRBD1 (5 bases). Trimming left V 0 bases short and J 0 bases short, with 8 bases between. This CDR3 comprises 16 residues. Germline V gives CDR1 MNHNS, CDR2 SASEGT. The DNA for the CDR3 is TGTGCCAGCAGTGAAGCGGGGGTTGCAACTAATGAAAAACTGTTTTTT. It is translated as CASSEAGVATNEKLFF.

On this clonotype itself: An end of the junction differs from the germline gene, which may be a read error. The chain carries TRBV6-1 and TRBJ2-1, with 11 bases aligning to TRBD2. CDR3 length: 18 amino acids. CDR1 is MNHNS, CDR2 SASEGT, per germline. CDR3 amino acids: CASSEVPTSGTSYDEQFF. DNA of the CDR3: TGTGCCAGCAGTGAAGTCCCGACTAGCGGGACCTCCTACGATGAGCAGTTCTTC.

For this clonotype: A much larger clone lies a single base off, so this may be a read error. The chain has TRBV20-1 and TRBJ2-7; TRBD2 agrees at 9 bases. Germline V gives CDR1 DFQATT, CDR2 SNEGSKA (reference sequence). The CDR3 has 13 amino acids. In DNA form, the CDR3 reads TGCAGTGCCGAGGGCGGGAGGGCCTACAAGCAGTACTTC. Protein product: CSAEGGRAYKQYF.

The gene calls are TRBV29-1 and TRBJ2-2; TRBD2 agrees at 12 bases. The germline gives CDR1 SQVTM, CDR2 ANQGSEA. This CDR3 is 14 amino acids long. The DNA for the CDR3 is TGCAGTATTGTAGGACTAGCGGGAAGCGGGGAGCTGTTTTTT. It yields the protein CSIVGLAGSGELFF.